This T cell receptor (beta chain) originates from a study of human T cells and chemical hapten exposure. Study information: In the sensitization step, 2% DPC was placed on around 2 cm by around 2 cm of upper inner arm skin. Reading of the patch tests, which applied 0.01% DPC to the upper back, occurred at 6 days.

The time point: pre-sensitization, week 0. Treatment specified: therapeutic diphenylcyclopropenone sensitization with weekly scalp DPC. TCRdb re-called the RACE reads with MiXCR, one entry per CDR3 protein. The repertoire holds about 40,000 distinct CDR3 sequences, with 10% to 13% as singletons. Germline CDR1 and CDR2: DFQATT and SNEGSKA (reference sequence). This CDR3 region has 14 residues. Trimming took 6 bases from V and 0 from J, leaving 12 bases between them. The sample in question was whole blood, obtained in connection with sensitization to the hapten diphenylcyclopropenone (DPC). The TCR sequence derives from a man aged 30 to 45 with alopecia areata. Some clones in this sample may be carry-over from other donors' samples. The chain has TRBV20-1 and TRBJ2-1; the D gene is possibly TRBD2 (6 bases). CDR3 loop: CSAEGLSSYNEQFF. Written as DNA, the CDR3 is TGCAGTGCGGAGGGGTTAAGCTCCTACAATGAGCAGTTCTTC.